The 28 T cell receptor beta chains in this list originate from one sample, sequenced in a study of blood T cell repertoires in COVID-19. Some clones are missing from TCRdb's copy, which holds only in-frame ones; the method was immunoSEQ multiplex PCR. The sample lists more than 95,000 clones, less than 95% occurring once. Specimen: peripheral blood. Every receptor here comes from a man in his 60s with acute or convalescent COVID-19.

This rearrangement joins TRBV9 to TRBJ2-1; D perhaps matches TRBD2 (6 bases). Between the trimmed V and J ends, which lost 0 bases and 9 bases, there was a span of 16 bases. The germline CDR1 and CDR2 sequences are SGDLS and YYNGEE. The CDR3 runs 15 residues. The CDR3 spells CASSVAWRAVGEQFF. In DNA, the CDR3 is TGTGCCAGCAGCGTAGCTTGGAGGGCCGTAGGTGAGCAGTTCTTC.

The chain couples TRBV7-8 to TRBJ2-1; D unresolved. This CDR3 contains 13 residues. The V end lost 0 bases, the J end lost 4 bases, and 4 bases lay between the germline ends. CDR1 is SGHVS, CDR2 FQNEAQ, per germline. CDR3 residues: CASSLAEYNEQFF. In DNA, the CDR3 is TGTGCCAGCAGCTTAGCGGAGTACAATGAGCAGTTCTTC.

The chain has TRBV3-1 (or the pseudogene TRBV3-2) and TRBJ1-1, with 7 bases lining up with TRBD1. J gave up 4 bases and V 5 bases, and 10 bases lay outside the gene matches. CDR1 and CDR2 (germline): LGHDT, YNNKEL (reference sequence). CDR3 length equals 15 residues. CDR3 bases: TGTGCCAGCAGCACCTCTAAGACAGGGATCACTGAAGCTTTCTTT. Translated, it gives CASSTSKTGITEAFF.

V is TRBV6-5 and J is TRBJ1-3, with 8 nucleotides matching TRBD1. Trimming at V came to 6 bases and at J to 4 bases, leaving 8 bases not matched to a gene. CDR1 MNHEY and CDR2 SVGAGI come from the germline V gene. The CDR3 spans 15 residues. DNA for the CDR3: TGTGCCAGCAGAGAGGCAGGGGGCGGCGGAAACACCATATATTTT. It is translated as CASREAGGGGNTIYF.

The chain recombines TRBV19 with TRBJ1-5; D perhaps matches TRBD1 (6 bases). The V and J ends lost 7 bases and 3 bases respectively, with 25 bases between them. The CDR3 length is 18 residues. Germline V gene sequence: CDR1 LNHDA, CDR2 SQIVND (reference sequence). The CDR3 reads CASTLGGAATLYNQPQHF. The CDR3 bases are TGTGCCAGTACCCTCGGGGGGGCCGCGACACTCTACAATCAGCCCCAGCATTTT.

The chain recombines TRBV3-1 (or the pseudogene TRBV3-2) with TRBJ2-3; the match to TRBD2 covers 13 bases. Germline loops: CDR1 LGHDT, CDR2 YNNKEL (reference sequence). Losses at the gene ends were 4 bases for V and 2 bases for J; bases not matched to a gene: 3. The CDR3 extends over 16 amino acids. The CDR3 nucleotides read TGTGCCAGCAGCCTAACTAGCGGGGGGGCCACAGATACGCAGTATTTT. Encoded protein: CASSLTSGGATDTQYF.

CDR3 residues: CASSFRTGNMDYGYTF. The DNA for the CDR3 is TGTGCCAGCAGCTTTAGGACGGGGAACATGGACTATGGCTACACCTTC. The genes are TRBV5-4 and TRBJ1-2; D ambiguous. CDR3 size: 16 residues. Germline V lookup: CDR1 SGHNT, CDR2 YYREEE (reference sequence). With 2 bases removed from V and 3 bases from J, the gap between germline ends came to 17 bases.

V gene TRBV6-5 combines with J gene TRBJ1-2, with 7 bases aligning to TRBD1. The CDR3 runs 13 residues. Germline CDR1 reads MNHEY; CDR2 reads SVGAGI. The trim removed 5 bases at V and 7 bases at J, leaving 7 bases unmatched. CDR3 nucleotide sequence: TGTGCCAGCAGTATCCGGGACAGCAGTGGCTACACCTTC. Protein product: CASSIRDSSGYTF.

The chain's CDR3 is CASSEEGAYQPQHF. DNA of the CDR3: TGTGCCAGCAGCGAGGAGGGCGCCTATCAGCCCCAGCATTTT. J is TRBJ1-5 and V is TRBV9; D unclear. The CDR3 contains 14 residues. V was cut by 3 bases and J by 5 bases, with 12 bases left in between. Germline CDR1 is SGDLS and CDR2 is YYNGEE.

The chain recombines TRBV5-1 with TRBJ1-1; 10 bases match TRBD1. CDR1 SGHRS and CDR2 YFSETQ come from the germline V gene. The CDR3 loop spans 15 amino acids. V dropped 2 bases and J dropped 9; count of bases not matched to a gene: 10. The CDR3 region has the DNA TGCGCCAGCAGCTTTGCCGGGACAGGGGCGGAGAAAGCTTTCTTT. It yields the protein CASSFAGTGAEKAFF.

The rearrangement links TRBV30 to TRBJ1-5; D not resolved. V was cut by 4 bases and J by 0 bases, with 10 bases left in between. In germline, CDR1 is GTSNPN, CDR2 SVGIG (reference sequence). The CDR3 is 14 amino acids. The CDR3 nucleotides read TGTGCCTGGAACAGAGACCTTAGCAATCAGCCCCAGCATTTT. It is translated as CAWNRDLSNQPQHF.

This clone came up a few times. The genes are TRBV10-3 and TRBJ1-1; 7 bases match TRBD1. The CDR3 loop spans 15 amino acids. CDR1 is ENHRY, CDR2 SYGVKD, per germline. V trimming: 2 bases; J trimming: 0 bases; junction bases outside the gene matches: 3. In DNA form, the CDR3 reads TGTGCCATCAGTGAGCGGGGGACAGTGAACACTGAAGCTTTCTTT. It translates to CAISERGTVNTEAFF.

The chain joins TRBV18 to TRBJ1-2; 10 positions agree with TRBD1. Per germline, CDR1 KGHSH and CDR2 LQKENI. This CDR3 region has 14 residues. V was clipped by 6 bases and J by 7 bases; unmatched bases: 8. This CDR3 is CASSPDRGRGGYTF. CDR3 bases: TGTGCCAGCTCCCCTGACAGGGGGCGCGGTGGCTACACCTTC.

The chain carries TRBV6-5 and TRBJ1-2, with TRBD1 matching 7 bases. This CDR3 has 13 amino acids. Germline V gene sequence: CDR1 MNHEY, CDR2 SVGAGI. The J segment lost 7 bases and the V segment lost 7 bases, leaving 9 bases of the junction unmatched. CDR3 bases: TGTGCCAGCACCACCCAACAGGGGTTTGGCTACACCTTC. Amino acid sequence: CASTTQQGFGYTF.

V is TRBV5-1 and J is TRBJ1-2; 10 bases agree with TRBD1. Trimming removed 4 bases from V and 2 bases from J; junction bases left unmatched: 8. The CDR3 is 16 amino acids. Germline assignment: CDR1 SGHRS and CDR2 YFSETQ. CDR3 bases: TGCGCCAGCAGCCTCGGGACAGGGGTCGGAAACTATGGCTACACCTTC. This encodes CASSLGTGVGNYGYTF.

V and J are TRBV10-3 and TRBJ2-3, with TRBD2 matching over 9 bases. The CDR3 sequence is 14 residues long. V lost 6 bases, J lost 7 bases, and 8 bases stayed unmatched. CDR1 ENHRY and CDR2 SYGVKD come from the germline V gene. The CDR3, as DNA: TGTGCCATCAGGGACGCTAGCGGGGTTTATACGCAGTATTTT. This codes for CAIRDASGVYTQYF.

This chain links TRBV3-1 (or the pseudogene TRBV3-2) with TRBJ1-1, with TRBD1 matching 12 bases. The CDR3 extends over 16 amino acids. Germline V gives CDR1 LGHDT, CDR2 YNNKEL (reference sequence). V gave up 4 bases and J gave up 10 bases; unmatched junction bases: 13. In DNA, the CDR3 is TGTGCCAGCAGCCGAGCCGGGACAGGGGGCGCGATGTCAGCTTTCTTT. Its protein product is CASSRAGTGGAMSAFF.

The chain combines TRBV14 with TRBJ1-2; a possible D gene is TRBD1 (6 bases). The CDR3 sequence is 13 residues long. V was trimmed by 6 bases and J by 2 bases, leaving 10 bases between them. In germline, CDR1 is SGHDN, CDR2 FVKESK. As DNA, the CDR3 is TGTGCCAGCAGTCGGACAGTAAACTATGGCTACACCTTC. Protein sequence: CASSRTVNYGYTF.

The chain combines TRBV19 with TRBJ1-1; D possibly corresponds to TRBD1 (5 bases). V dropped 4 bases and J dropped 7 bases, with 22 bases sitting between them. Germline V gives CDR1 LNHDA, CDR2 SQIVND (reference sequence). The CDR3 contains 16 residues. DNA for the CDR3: TGTGCCAGTAGTACGACCGGGTCTACCCTGGGGGGTGAAGCTTTCTTT. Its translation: CASSTTGSTLGGEAFF. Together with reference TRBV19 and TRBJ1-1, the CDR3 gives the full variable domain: DGGITQSPKYLFRKEGQNVTLSCEQNLNHDAMYWYRQDPGQGLRLIYYSQIVNDFQKGDIAEGYSVSREKKESFPLTVTSAQKNPTAFYLCASSTTGSTLGGEAFFGQGTRLTVV.

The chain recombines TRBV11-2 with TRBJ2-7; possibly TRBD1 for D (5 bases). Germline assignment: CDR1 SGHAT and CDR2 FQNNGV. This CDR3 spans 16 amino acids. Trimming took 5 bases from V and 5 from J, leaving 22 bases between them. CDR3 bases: TGTGCCAGCAGCGCTAGAGGAAGGGGCCCGGTAGACGAGCAGTACGTC. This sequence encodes CASSARGRGPVDEQYV.

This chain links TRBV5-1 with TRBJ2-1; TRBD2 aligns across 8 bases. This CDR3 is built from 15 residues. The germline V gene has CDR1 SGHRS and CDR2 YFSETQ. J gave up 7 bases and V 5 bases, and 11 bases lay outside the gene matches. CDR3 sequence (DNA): TGCGCCAGCAGTTTGAGCGGGGGTTTAGGAAATGAGCAGTTCTTC. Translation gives CASSLSGGLGNEQFF.

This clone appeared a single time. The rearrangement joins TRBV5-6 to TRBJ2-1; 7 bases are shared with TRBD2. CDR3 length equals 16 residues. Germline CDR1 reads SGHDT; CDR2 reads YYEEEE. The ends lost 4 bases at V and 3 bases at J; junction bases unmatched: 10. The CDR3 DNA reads TGTGCCAGCAGCCAGAGGACGGGGAGGGTCTACAATGAGCAGTTCTTC. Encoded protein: CASSQRTGRVYNEQFF.

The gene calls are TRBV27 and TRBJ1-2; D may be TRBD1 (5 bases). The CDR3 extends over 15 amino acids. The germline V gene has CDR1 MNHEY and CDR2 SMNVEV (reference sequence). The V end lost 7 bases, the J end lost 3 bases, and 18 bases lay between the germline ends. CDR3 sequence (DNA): TGTGCCAGCACAAACCCACGTGGGGCAGACTATGGCTACACCTTC. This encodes CASTNPRGADYGYTF.

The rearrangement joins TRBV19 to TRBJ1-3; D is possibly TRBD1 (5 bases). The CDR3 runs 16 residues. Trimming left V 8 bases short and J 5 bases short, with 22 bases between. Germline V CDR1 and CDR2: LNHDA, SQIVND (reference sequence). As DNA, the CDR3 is TGTGCCAGTTCCCACCCCCCGGGGGTGGAGAGAAACACCATATATTTT. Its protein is CASSHPPGVERNTIYF. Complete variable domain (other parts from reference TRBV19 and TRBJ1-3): DGGITQSPKYLFRKEGQNVTLSCEQNLNHDAMYWYRQDPGQGLRLIYYSQIVNDFQKGDIAEGYSVSREKKESFPLTVTSAQKNPTAFYLCASSHPPGVERNTIYFGEGSWLTVV.

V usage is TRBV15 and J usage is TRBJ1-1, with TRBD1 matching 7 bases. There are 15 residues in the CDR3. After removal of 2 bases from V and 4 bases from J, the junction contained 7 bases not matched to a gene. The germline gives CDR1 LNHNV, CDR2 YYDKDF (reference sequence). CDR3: CATSRPSDRSTEAFF. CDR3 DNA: TGTGCCACCAGCAGACCTTCGGACAGGAGCACTGAAGCTTTCTTT. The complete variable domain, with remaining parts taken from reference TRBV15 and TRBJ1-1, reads DAMVIQNPRYQVTQFGKPVTLSCSQTLNHNVMYWYQQKSSQAPKLLFHYYDKDFNNEADTPDNFQSRRPNTSFCFLDIRSPGLGDTAMYLCATSRPSDRSTEAFFGQGTRLTVV.

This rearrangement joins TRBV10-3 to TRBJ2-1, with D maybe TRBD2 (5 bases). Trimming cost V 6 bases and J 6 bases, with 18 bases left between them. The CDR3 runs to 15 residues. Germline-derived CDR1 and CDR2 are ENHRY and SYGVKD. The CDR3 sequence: CAIRDGEASSNEQFF. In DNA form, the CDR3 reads TGTGCCATCAGGGACGGGGAAGCGTCTTCCAATGAGCAGTTCTTC.

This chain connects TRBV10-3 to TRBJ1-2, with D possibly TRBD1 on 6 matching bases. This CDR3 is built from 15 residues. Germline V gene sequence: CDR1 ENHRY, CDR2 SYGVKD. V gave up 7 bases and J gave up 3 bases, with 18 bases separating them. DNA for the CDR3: TGTGCCATCACCCCAGGGAGGGGGGCCCACTATGGCTACACCTTC. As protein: CAITPGRGAHYGYTF.

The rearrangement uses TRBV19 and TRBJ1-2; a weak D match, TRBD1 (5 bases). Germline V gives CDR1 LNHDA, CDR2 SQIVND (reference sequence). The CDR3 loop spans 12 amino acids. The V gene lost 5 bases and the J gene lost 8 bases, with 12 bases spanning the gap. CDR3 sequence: CASSEQGKGYTF. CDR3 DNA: TGTGCCAGTAGTGAGCAGGGAAAAGGCTACACCTTC.